Below are 20 T cell receptor beta chains sequenced from a single sample in a study of cytomegalovirus exposure and HLA in healthy donors. PCR employed 60 Vbeta and 13 Jbeta primers. Using immunoSEQ multiplex PCR, the repertoire was profiled, and TCRdb retains in-frame clones only, with some absent. This table holds around 150,000 clones, 75% to 85% found once. The source material was PBMCs. These receptors all come from a man aged 45 to 65 in good health and CMV-seropositive.

V gene TRBV5-4 combines with J gene TRBJ1-4; 7 bases agree with TRBD1. The germline gives CDR1 SGHNT, CDR2 YYREEE (reference sequence). V was clipped by 5 bases and J by 5 bases; unmatched bases: 12. The CDR3 totals 16 residues. The CDR3 nucleotides read TGTGCCAGCAGTAGTATACCGGGACAGAGCAATGAAAAACTGTTTTTT. Protein sequence: CASSSIPGQSNEKLFF. The entire variable domain, with the rest obtained from reference TRBV5-4 and TRBJ1-4, is as follows: ETGVTQSPTHLIKTRGQQVTLRCSSQSGHNTVSWYQQALGQGPQFIFQYYREEENGRGNFPPRFSGLQFPNYSSELNVNALELDDSALYLCASSSIPGQSNEKLFFGSGTQLSVL.

V is TRBV15 and J is TRBJ1-5; 7 bases are shared with TRBD1. The ends lost 5 bases at V and 4 bases at J; junction bases unmatched: 8. The CDR3 is 15 amino acids. Germline loops: CDR1 LNHNV, CDR2 YYDKDF (reference sequence). Here the CDR3 reads CATSLRSGGNQPQHF. In DNA, the CDR3 is TGTGCCACCAGCCTTCGATCAGGGGGGAATCAGCCCCAGCATTTT.

The V gene is TRBV5-1, the J gene TRBJ2-2, with TRBD1 matching 7 bases. V dropped 0 bases and J dropped 1; count of bases not matched to a gene: 0. Germline CDR1 is SGHRS and CDR2 is YFSETQ. There are 15 residues in the CDR3. The CDR3 DNA sequence: TGCGCCAGCAGCTTGGACAGGGGGAACACCGGGGAGCTGTTTTTT. It codes for CASSLDRGNTGELFF.

For the CDR3, the DNA is TGTGCCAGCAGTCCACCAGGGGATGGGGCTAATTCCTATGGCTACACCTTC. Translating it yields CASSPPGDGANSYGYTF. The gene calls are TRBV28 and TRBJ1-2, with D maybe TRBD1 (6 bases). Per the germline V gene, CDR1 is MDHEN and CDR2 is SYDVKM. There are 17 residues in the CDR3. V lost 5 bases and J lost 4, with 23 bases in between.

This sequence joins TRBV28 and TRBJ2-1; 9 bases are shared with TRBD2. The CDR3 loop spans 15 amino acids. CDR1 is MDHEN and CDR2 is SYDVKM in the germline V gene. J gave up 0 bases and V 11 bases, and 8 bases lay outside the gene matches. The CDR3 reads CAARGGRGSYNEQFF. The CDR3 DNA follows: TGTGCCGCCAGGGGCGGGAGGGGCTCCTACAATGAGCAGTTCTTC.

The genes are TRBV19 and TRBJ2-7; 9 nucleotides line up with TRBD1. The V gene end was trimmed by 8 bases and the J gene end by 5 bases; junction bases not matched to a gene: 7. The CDR3 length is 13 residues. Looked up from germline, CDR1 is LNHDA and CDR2 is SQIVND (reference sequence). The CDR3 coding sequence is TGTGCCAGTGCATGGGACAGGGACAACGAGCAGTACTTC. It specifies CASAWDRDNEQYF. The whole variable domain, remainder taken from reference TRBV19 and TRBJ2-7, is DGGITQSPKYLFRKEGQNVTLSCEQNLNHDAMYWYRQDPGQGLRLIYYSQIVNDFQKGDIAEGYSVSREKKESFPLTVTSAQKNPTAFYLCASAWDRDNEQYFGPGTRLTVT.

Only a few counts were recorded for this clone. The chain recombines TRBV29-1 with TRBJ2-4; a weak D match, TRBD1 (5 bases). Trimming removed 1 base from V and 2 bases from J, with 9 bases in between. Per the germline V gene, CDR1 is SQVTM and CDR2 is ANQGSEA. The CDR3 is 14 amino acids. In DNA, the CDR3 is TGCAGCGTTGAAGGGGGCCTCACCAAAAACATTCAGTACTTC. This encodes CSVEGGLTKNIQYF.

The rearrangement uses TRBV7-9 and TRBJ2-1; 10 positions match TRBD2. The CDR3 runs 16 residues. Germline CDR1 is SEHNR and CDR2 is FQNEAQ (reference sequence). With 4 bases clipped from V and 1 base from J, the junction kept 4 bases outside the gene matches. The CDR3 nucleotides read TGTGCCAGCAGCTCTCGACTAGCGGGTTCCTACAATGAGCAGTTCTTC. It yields the protein CASSSRLAGSYNEQFF.

This clone was counted a single time. The chain carries TRBV5-1 and TRBJ2-5, with TRBD2 identical over 7 bases. This CDR3 spans 16 amino acids. The V segment lost 0 bases and the J segment 4 bases; nucleotides outside the gene matches: 9. CDR1 and CDR2 from the germline V gene are SGHRS and YFSETQ. CDR3 in amino acids: CASSLGRSGNGETQYF. The CDR3 DNA reads TGCGCCAGCAGCTTGGGTCGAAGCGGGAATGGAGAGACCCAGTACTTC.

The J gene is TRBJ2-3, the V gene TRBV7-8; D might be TRBD1 (6 bases). Germline lookup yields CDR1 SGHVS and CDR2 FQNEAQ. The CDR3 sequence is 14 residues long. The V gene lost 3 bases and the J gene lost 10 bases, with 17 bases spanning the gap. This chain's CDR3 is CASSFSGTLKAQYF. The CDR3 DNA follows: TGTGCCAGCAGCTTTTCCGGGACACTTAAGGCGCAGTATTTT.

In regard to this clone: With a far larger clone one base away, a read error is the likely cause. The genes are TRBV5-4 and TRBJ2-2; D is ambiguous. CDR1 and CDR2 (germline): SGHNT, YYREEE (reference sequence). CDR3 length equals 14 residues. CDR3 in DNA: TGTACCAGCAGCTTGGTTAGCAGTCCCGGGGAGCTGTTTTTT. Amino acids: CTSSLVSSPGELFF.

The genes are TRBV19 and TRBJ1-2; 8 positions agree with TRBD1. Germline values: CDR1 LNHDA, CDR2 SQIVND (reference sequence). Losses at the gene ends were 5 bases for V and 0 bases for J; bases not matched to a gene: 5. The CDR3 consists of 15 residues. CDR3 sequence (DNA): TGTGCCAGTAGTGGACAGGGCCCCGCTAACTATGGCTACACCTTC. Its protein is CASSGQGPANYGYTF.

This clone has only one observation. The chain carries TRBV27 and TRBJ2-7; D may be TRBD2 (5 bases). Germline V gene sequence: CDR1 MNHEY, CDR2 SMNVEV (reference sequence). This CDR3 is built from 14 residues. V lost 2 bases to trimming and J lost 7 bases, with 15 bases between them. The CDR3 DNA sequence: TGTGCCAGCAGTTTAAAACTAGGCGCGGCGGAGCAGTACTTC. This encodes CASSLKLGAAEQYF.

The chain couples TRBV6-1 to TRBJ2-7; D unclear. Per the germline V gene, CDR1 is MNHNS and CDR2 is SASEGT. The ends were cut back, 2 bases at V and 1 base at J, with 3 bases in the middle. The CDR3 has 12 amino acids. The CDR3 nucleotides read TGTGCCAGCAGTGAACCTTCCTACGAGCAGTACTTC. Residues: CASSEPSYEQYF.

V is TRBV5-6 and J is TRBJ2-2; 7 bases are shared with TRBD2. Germline V gene sequence: CDR1 SGHDT, CDR2 YYEEEE. Trimming removed 4 bases from V and 3 bases from J; junction bases left unmatched: 9. This CDR3 spans 16 amino acids. The CDR3, as DNA: TGTGCCAGCAGCCCGCAGGCTAGCGGTTACACCGGGGAGCTGTTTTTT. Protein product: CASSPQASGYTGELFF.

The CDR3 is CSARGYEQFF. The DNA for the CDR3 is TGCAGTGCTCGCGGTTATGAGCAGTTCTTC. This sequence joins TRBV20-1 and TRBJ2-1; D unresolved. The V end lost 5 bases, the J end lost 8 bases, and 7 bases lay between the germline ends. This CDR3 is built from 10 residues. From germline, CDR1 is DFQATT and CDR2 SNEGSKA (reference sequence).

This clone came up once. The chain uses TRBV7-9 and TRBJ2-1; 8 positions match TRBD2. The V gene end was trimmed by 1 base and the J gene end by 2 bases; junction bases not matched to a gene: 4. CDR1 is SEHNR, CDR2 FQNEAQ, per germline (reference sequence). This CDR3 contains 16 residues. CDR3 DNA sequence: TGTGCCAGCAGCTTAGGTTATAGCGGGACCTACAATGAGCAGTTCTTC. This gives the protein CASSLGYSGTYNEQFF. The variable domain in full, completed from reference TRBV7-9 and TRBJ2-1, reads DTGVSQNPRHKITKRGQNVTFRCDPISEHNRLYWYRQTLGQGPEFLTYFQNEAQLEKSRLLSDRFSAERPKGSFSTLEIQRTEQGDSAMYLCASSLGYSGTYNEQFFGPGTRLTVL.

The V and J genes are TRBV5-4 and TRBJ2-5, with a weak D call TRBD2 (6 bases). The DNA matches TRBJ2-7 better at its end, which makes the J call doubtful. CDR3 size: 15 residues. Germline V lookup: CDR1 SGHNT, CDR2 YYREEE (reference sequence). The CDR3 nucleotides are TGTGCCAGCAGCTTGGCCAAGACCGGAGGGTACGAGCAGTACTTC. Amino acid sequence: CASSLAKTGGYEQYF.

The V call is TRBV25-1, the J call TRBJ1-3, with D perhaps matching TRBD1 (6 bases). Between the trimmed V and J ends, which lost 5 bases and 1 base, there was a span of 12 bases. Germline V lookup: CDR1 MGHDK, CDR2 SYGVNS. CDR3 size: 15 residues. CDR3 region: CASSTRQVSGNTIYF. DNA of the CDR3: TGTGCCAGCAGTACGCGACAGGTTTCTGGAAACACCATATATTTT.

CDR3 bases: TGTGCCAGCTCACCACCGCGGACGGGGCAAGAGACCCAGTACTTC. Translating gives CASSPPRTGQETQYF. This chain joins TRBV18 and TRBJ2-5, with a weak D call TRBD2 (5 bases). CDR1 and CDR2 from the germline V gene are KGHSH and LQKENI. The V gene lost 0 bases and the J gene lost 2 bases, with 10 bases spanning the gap. This CDR3 is 15 amino acids long.